Below, 26 T cell receptor beta chains from the same sample are listed, as sequenced in a study of T cell responses to AZD1222 COVID-19 vaccine. Clones were read by immunoSEQ multiplex PCR, and TCRdb kept only the in-frame ones, dropping some. This table has about 200,000 clones, approximately 93% appearing once. Specimen: peripheral blood, collected 28 days after the second AZD1222 dose. The receptors shown here come from an adult who received the AZD1222 COVID-19 vaccine.

DNA for the CDR3: TGTGCCACCAGCAGAGGGGATGGGGGGAATTCACCCCTCCACTTT. Translated: CATSRGDGGNSPLHF. The chain uses TRBV15 and TRBJ1-6; maybe TRBD1 (5 bases). CDR1 is LNHNV and CDR2 is YYDKDF in the germline V gene (reference sequence). CDR3 length: 15 residues. The V gene lost 1 base and the J gene lost 7 bases, with 11 bases spanning the gap.

The chain employs TRBV4-1 and TRBJ2-7; tentative D call: TRBD2 (6 bases). CDR3 length equals 15 residues. Germline CDR1 is MGHRA and CDR2 is YSYEKL. V was clipped by 3 bases and J by 0 bases, with 12 bases between them. In DNA form, the CDR3 reads TGCGCCAGCAGCCAGGGGGGACGCCACTCCTACGAGCAGTACTTC. It codes for CASSQGGRHSYEQYF.

The V call is TRBV4-1, the J call TRBJ2-1, with 7 bases identical to TRBD2. Trimming took 1 base from V and 13 from J; bases not matched to a gene: 16. This CDR3 comprises 16 residues. Germline lookup yields CDR1 MGHRA and CDR2 YSYEKL. The CDR3 here is CASSQGNRRDYPNQFF. CDR3 DNA: TGCGCCAGCAGCCAAGGAAATCGCCGGGACTACCCTAATCAGTTCTTC.

The J gene is TRBJ1-4, the V gene TRBV7-2; D not certain. The CDR3 consists of 14 residues. CDR1 is SGHTA and CDR2 is FQGNSA in the germline V gene. V lost 5 bases to trimming and J lost 2 bases, with 9 bases between them. The CDR3 spells CASSVQTTNEKLFF. The CDR3 nucleotides read TGTGCCAGCAGCGTACAGACGACTAATGAAAAACTGTTTTTT.

The chain joins TRBV28 to TRBJ1-1; D uncertain. There are 12 residues in the CDR3. Germline assignment: CDR1 MDHEN and CDR2 SYDVKM. Trimming removed 3 bases from V and 3 bases from J, with 5 bases in between. The CDR3: CASSFLDTEAFF. The CDR3 DNA follows: TGTGCCAGCAGTTTTTTGGACACTGAAGCTTTCTTT.

The J gene is TRBJ1-1, the V gene TRBV28, with TRBD1 as a possible D gene (6 bases). V dropped 8 bases and J dropped 5 bases, with 21 bases sitting between them. There are 15 residues in the CDR3. Germline V gives CDR1 MDHEN, CDR2 SYDVKM. The CDR3 DNA reads as TGTGCCAGCCCCCCCTCGGACAGTAGAAGGACTGAAGCTTTCTTT. Translated, it gives CASPPSDSRRTEAFF.

This sequence joins TRBV18 and TRBJ2-2, with 7 positions matching TRBD2. CDR1 and CDR2 (germline): KGHSH, LQKENI. The CDR3 loop spans 14 amino acids. The junction had 6 bases not matched to a gene; V was cut back by 6 bases and J by 5 bases. CDR3 sequence (DNA): TGTGCCAGCTCCTCCCTCGGGGGGACCGGGGAGCTGTTTTTT. As protein: CASSSLGGTGELFF.

The chain couples TRBV25-1 to TRBJ2-5; no definite D call. The CDR3 consists of 13 residues. Trimming cost V 1 base and J 5 bases, with 8 bases left between them. The germline V gene has CDR1 MGHDK and CDR2 SYGVNS. The CDR3 nucleotides read TGTGCCAGCAGTGAATTTCTGGGGGAGACCCAGTACTTC. Protein product: CASSEFLGETQYF.

The gene calls are TRBV3-1 (or the pseudogene TRBV3-2) and TRBJ2-5; the D is unclear. Per germline, CDR1 LGHDT and CDR2 YNNKEL (reference sequence). CDR3 length: 15 amino acids. Between the trimmed V and J ends, which lost 4 bases and 5 bases, there was a span of 17 bases. CDR3 nucleotides: TGTGCCAGCAGCCCTGGGTACCCACGCCCCGAGACCCAGTACTTC. Translated, it gives CASSPGYPRPETQYF.

The chain uses TRBV2 and TRBJ1-3; no clear D. V was cut by 3 bases and J by 7 bases, with 13 bases left in between. The CDR3 loop spans 14 amino acids. Looked up from germline, CDR1 is SNHLY and CDR2 is FYNNEI. The CDR3 spells CASSEGGDWNTIYF. The CDR3, as DNA: TGTGCCAGCAGTGAGGGAGGAGACTGGAACACCATATATTTT.

The chain combines TRBV28 with TRBJ1-6; the D is unclear. Trimming cost V 3 bases and J 7 bases, with 7 bases left between them. The germline gives CDR1 MDHEN, CDR2 SYDVKM. The CDR3 contains 13 residues. In nucleotides, the CDR3 is TGTGCCAGCAGTTTCCGGGGAAATTCACCCCTCCACTTT. Translation: CASSFRGNSPLHF. Based on the CDR3 plus reference TRBV28 and TRBJ1-6, the full variable domain is DVKVTQSSRYLVKRTGEKVFLECVQDMDHENMFWYRQDPGLGLRLIYFSYDVKMKEKGDIPEGYSVSREKKERFSLILESASTNQTSMYLCASSFRGNSPLHFGNGTRLTVT.

This chain uses TRBV27 with TRBJ1-3; 7 nucleotides agree with TRBD1. CDR1 and CDR2 from the germline V gene are MNHEY and SMNVEV (reference sequence). J was trimmed by 4 bases and V by 5 bases; bases with no gene match: 8. The CDR3 is 15 amino acids. The CDR3 DNA follows: TGTGCCAGCAGTCCTGACAGGGCGGGAGGAAACACCATATATTTT. This sequence encodes CASSPDRAGGNTIYF.

V and J are TRBV6-2 or TRBV6-3 and TRBJ2-4, with TRBD1 as a possible D gene (6 bases). This CDR3 is built from 15 residues. Germline CDR1 MNHEY, CDR2 SVGEGT. Trimming removed 5 bases at V and 6 bases at J, with 17 bases between. The CDR3 DNA sequence: TGTGCCAGCAGTACCCACAGGGACCGTCCAAACATTCAGTACTTC. Amino acid sequence: CASSTHRDRPNIQYF.

V gene TRBV6-4 combines with J gene TRBJ1-2; 8 bases map to TRBD1. With 4 bases clipped from V and 7 bases from J, the junction kept 11 bases outside the gene matches. The CDR3 has 15 amino acids. Per germline, CDR1 MRHNA and CDR2 SNTAGT. The CDR3 DNA follows: TGTGCCAGCAGTGCGACAGGGGTAGGAACGAGTGGCTACACCTTC. Encoded protein: CASSATGVGTSGYTF.

This rearrangement joins TRBV27 to TRBJ1-6; D perhaps matches TRBD1 (5 bases). V dropped 5 bases and J dropped 9 bases, with 17 bases sitting between them. The CDR3 is 15 residues long. Germline V gives CDR1 MNHEY, CDR2 SMNVEV (reference sequence). This chain's CDR3 is CASSRSTAGSSPLHF. The CDR3 nucleotides are TGTGCCAGCAGTCGCTCGACAGCCGGCAGTTCACCCCTCCACTTT.

The V and J genes are TRBV25-1 and TRBJ1-2; TRBD1 agrees at 9 bases. V gave up 6 bases and J gave up 4 bases; unmatched junction bases: 3. The CDR3 is 13 amino acids. Germline values: CDR1 MGHDK, CDR2 SYGVNS. CDR3 region: CASRGTGSYGYTF. The CDR3 DNA is TGTGCCAGCAGAGGGACAGGGAGCTATGGCTACACCTTC.

The chain has TRBV6-5 and TRBJ1-1, with 9 bases fitting TRBD1. This CDR3 spans 12 amino acids. Losses at the gene ends were 4 bases for V and 11 bases for J; bases not matched to a gene: 5. The germline V gene encodes CDR1 MNHEY and CDR2 SVGAGI. The CDR3 DNA reads as TGTGCCAGCAGTTCTACCGGGACAGGGGCTTTCTTT. Protein: CASSSTGTGAFF.

This clone was recorded only once. The J gene is TRBJ1-2, the V gene TRBV7-9; 9 bases align to TRBD1. Losses at the gene ends were 1 base for V and 6 bases for J; bases not matched to a gene: 6. This CDR3 contains 15 residues. Germline V gene sequence: CDR1 SEHNR, CDR2 FQNEAQ (reference sequence). DNA for the CDR3: TGTGCCAGCAGCTTAGGCGGGACAGGGTCGGATGGCTACACCTTC. Translation gives CASSLGGTGSDGYTF.

This chain connects TRBV3-1 (or the pseudogene TRBV3-2) to TRBJ1-1; D is undetermined. Deletions cut 4 bases from V and 6 bases from J, with 18 bases between. CDR1 LGHDT and CDR2 YNNKEL come from the germline V gene (reference sequence). The CDR3 is 15 residues long. This CDR3 reads CASSPLAAEGPEAFF. The CDR3, as DNA: TGTGCCAGCAGCCCCCTTGCGGCAGAGGGCCCTGAAGCTTTCTTT.

This clone was picked up one time. Germline and junction disagree at one end, which may indicate a read error. The chain links TRBV6-6 to TRBJ2-1; 14 positions agree with TRBD2. The CDR3 runs to 14 residues. Germline loops: CDR1 MNHNY, CDR2 SVGAGI (reference sequence). CDR3 in DNA: TGTGCCTGCAGGACTAGCGGGGGGATGAATGAGCAGTTCTTC. As protein: CACRTSGGMNEQFF.

This chain joins TRBV29-1 and TRBJ2-6, with TRBD1 as a possible D gene (6 bases). Trimming took off 6 bases at V and 3 bases at J, with 9 bases between the two ends. This CDR3 is built from 13 residues. Germline CDR1 is SQVTM and CDR2 is ANQGSEA. The CDR3 is CSVRGFGANVLTF. CDR3 nucleotides: TGCAGCGTCAGGGGTTTTGGGGCCAACGTCCTGACTTTC. The entire variable domain, with the rest obtained from reference TRBV29-1 and TRBJ2-6, is as follows: SAVISQKPSRDICQRGTSLTIQCQVDSQVTMMFWYRQQPGQSLTLIATANQGSEATYESGFVIDKFPISRPNLTFSTLTVSNMSPEDSSIYLCSVRGFGANVLTFGAGSRLTVL.

The genes are TRBV9 and TRBJ2-1; 10 positions agree with TRBD2. Germline CDR1 and CDR2: SGDLS and YYNGEE. V shed 4 bases and J 1 base; nucleotides not matched to a gene: 2. The CDR3 is 15 amino acids. In DNA form, the CDR3 reads TGTGCCAGCAGCCTTAGCGGGGGGTCCTACAATGAGCAGTTCTTC. Translated: CASSLSGGSYNEQFF.

This chain joins TRBV15 and TRBJ2-6; 9 nucleotides agree with TRBD1. Per the germline V gene, CDR1 is LNHNV and CDR2 is YYDKDF (reference sequence). The junction had 9 bases not matched to a gene; V was cut back by 3 bases and J by 0 bases. The CDR3 spans 19 residues. The CDR3 sequence: CATSRDRGSSLSGANVLTF. The CDR3 region has the DNA TGTGCCACCAGCAGGGACAGGGGATCTTCTCTCTCTGGGGCCAACGTCCTGACTTTC.

DNA of the CDR3: TGTGCCAGCAGCTCCCTTGCTGGCTACACCTTC. This encodes CASSSLAGYTF. The chain carries TRBV3-1 (or the pseudogene TRBV3-2) and TRBJ1-2; D is unclear. The V gene lost 5 bases and the J gene lost 7 bases, with 8 bases spanning the gap. Germline assignment: CDR1 LGHDT and CDR2 YNNKEL (reference sequence). The CDR3 is made up of 11 amino acids.

The V and J genes are TRBV4-1 and TRBJ1-5; TRBD1 agrees at 9 bases. The CDR3 is 15 amino acids. Germline V lookup: CDR1 MGHRA, CDR2 YSYEKL. V was clipped by 1 base and J by 4 bases; unmatched bases: 2. This chain's CDR3 is CASSQGTGANQPQHF. The CDR3 DNA reads as TGCGCCAGCAGCCAAGGGACAGGGGCGAATCAGCCCCAGCATTTT.

The J gene is TRBJ2-3, the V gene TRBV4-3; weak D call: TRBD2 (5 bases). The germline CDR1 and CDR2 sequences are LGHNA and YSLEER. V gave up 4 bases and J gave up 6 bases, with 20 bases separating them. The CDR3 runs 16 residues. CDR3 sequence reads: CASSPERASPHDTQYF. The CDR3 coding sequence is TGCGCCAGCAGCCCCGAAAGAGCTAGCCCGCATGATACGCAGTATTTT.